This T cell receptor (beta chain) was captured by sequencing in a study of T cells in Graves' hyperthyroidism and ophthalmopathy. Overall study context: Peripheral blood was secured at the point of initial diagnosis, before any treatment.

The V segment lost 1 base and the J segment 3 bases; nucleotides outside the gene matches: 3. Germline loops: CDR1 SGHNT, CDR2 YYREEE (reference sequence). The CDR3 consists of 15 residues. Inclusion characteristics of ophthalmopathy patients comprised a Clinical Activity Score of at least 3, a NOSPECS grade of at least 4, and duration under 3 months. Every diagnosis used clinical symptoms, serum thyroxine and TRAb, thyroid ultrasound and orbital computed tomography. RNA transcripts provided the source from which TCR beta CDR3 regions were amplified. TCR CDR3 underwent first-round RT-PCR with the HTBI primer set. A single record per CDR3 protein comes from TCRdb applying MiXCR to the multiplex PCR reads. The data show about 640,000 distinct CDR3 sequences, with around 13% seen just once and roughly an eighth held by the top ten.

The chain carries TRBV5-4 and TRBJ2-1; 8 nucleotides match TRBD2. Sequencing input: blood. The clonotype comes from a woman between 50 and 59 years old with Graves' ophthalmopathy. CDR3 nucleotides: TGTGCCAGCAGCTTGAAGAGCGGGAGCTACAATGAGCAGTTCTTC. Its translation: CASSLKSGSYNEQFF. Variable domain in full (rest from reference TRBV5-4 and TRBJ2-1): ETGVTQSPTHLIKTRGQQVTLRCSSQSGHNTVSWYQQALGQGPQFIFQYYREEENGRGNFPPRFSGLQFPNYSSELNVNALELDDSALYLCASSLKSGSYNEQFFGPGTRLTVL.